This entry concerns a single TCR beta chain. Its antigen remains unidentified. Stated treatment: roughly 11-day PBMC culture with coronavirus spike peptide pools or control peptides (ViraFEST assay). V trimming: 6 bases; J trimming: 4 bases; junction bases outside the gene matches: 5. The CDR3 extends over 14 amino acids. CDR1 MGHDK and CDR2 SYGVNS come from the germline V gene. This sample is part of a study of vaccination and CD4 T cells after COVID-19. Study-level findings and limits: Researchers report that 304 of 307 vaccine-specific clones in convalescent patients proved spike mono-reactive. Detection of a median around 86% of reactive clones in convalescent patients was confined to the period after vaccination.

Once obtained from cultured CD4+ T cells, the DNA was sequenced using the Oncomine TCR Beta short-read assay. Genomic DNA was extracted from cultured CD4+ T cells. TCRdb redid the calling of the PCR reads with MiXCR, one entry per CDR3 protein. The data contain roughly 14,000 distinct CDR3 sequences, around 38% of them singletons. The sequenced material came from cultured CD4+ T cells from blood. The sequence was obtained from a human donor with COVID-19. The chain uses TRBV25-1 and TRBJ2-2; the match to TRBD1 covers 7 bases. CDR3 nucleotide sequence: TGTGCCAGCAGAGTGACAGGGTCCACCGGGGAGCTGTTTTTT. Amino acid sequence: CASRVTGSTGELFF.